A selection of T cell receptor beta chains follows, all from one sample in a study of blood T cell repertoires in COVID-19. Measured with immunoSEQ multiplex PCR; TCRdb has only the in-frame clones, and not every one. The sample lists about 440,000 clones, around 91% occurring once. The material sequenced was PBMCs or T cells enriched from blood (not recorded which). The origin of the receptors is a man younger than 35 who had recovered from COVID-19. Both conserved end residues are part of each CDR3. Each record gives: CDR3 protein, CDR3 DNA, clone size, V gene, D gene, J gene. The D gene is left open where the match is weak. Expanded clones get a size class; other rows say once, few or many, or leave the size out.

CDR3: CASQMGPGTGRAFF
DNA: TGTGCCAGTCAGATGGGACCTGGGACAGGGAGAGCTTTCTTT
size: NA
V: TRBV19
D: TRBD1
J: TRBJ1-1

CDR3: CASSPGQGGKTQYF
DNA: TGTGCCAGCAGTCCGGGACAGGGTGGGAAGACCCAGTACTTC
size: NA
V: TRBV2
D: TRBD1
J: TRBJ2-5

CDR3: CASSLISGGATEQFF
DNA: TGTGCCAGCAGCTTGATTAGCGGGGGGGCCACTGAGCAGTTCTTC
size: NA
V: TRBV11-3
D: TRBD2
J: TRBJ2-1

CDR3: CASSPLEGPQRDQPQHF
DNA: TGTGCCAGCAGCCCCCTGGAGGGACCTCAAAGGGACCAGCCCCAGCATTTT
size: once
V: TRBV7-8
D: NA
J: TRBJ1-5

CDR3: CASSLLTGYVNTIYF
DNA: TGTGCCAGCAGCCTTCTGACAGGATATGTGAACACCATATATTTT
size: NA
V: TRBV7-9
D: NA
J: TRBJ1-3

CDR3: CASSPRRGDNTEAFF
DNA: TGTGCCAGCTCACCCCGCCGGGGGGACAACACTGAAGCTTTCTTT
size: NA
V: TRBV18
D: NA
J: TRBJ1-1

CDR3: CASSPPAPGPGNTIYF
DNA: TGTGCCAGCTCACCACCGGCGCCAGGTCCTGGAAACACCATATATTTT
size: NA
V: TRBV18
D: NA
J: TRBJ1-3

CDR3: CATSRADQLAGSTDTQYF
DNA: TGTGCCACCAGCAGAGCAGACCAACTAGCGGGGAGCACAGATACGCAGTATTTT
size: NA
V: TRBV15
D: TRBD2
J: TRBJ2-3

CDR3: CASSPNTGWNTEAFF
DNA: TGTGCCAGCAGCCCGAATACAGGGTGGAACACTGAAGCTTTCTTT
size: NA
V: TRBV5-4
D: NA
J: TRBJ1-1

CDR3: CASRKPPGQYHF
DNA: TGTGCCAGCAGGAAACCCCCGGGACAGTATCATTTT
size: NA
V: TRBV6-5
D: TRBD1
J: TRBJ1-5

CDR3: CASSLGLMNTEAFF
DNA: TGTGCCAGCAGCCTAGGACTCATGAACACTGAAGCTTTCTTT
size: NA
V: TRBV11-2
D: NA
J: TRBJ1-1

CDR3: CASGTASSYEQYF
DNA: TGTGCCAGCGGGACAGCGAGCTCCTACGAGCAGTACTTC
size: few
V: TRBV5-4
D: TRBD1
J: TRBJ2-7

CDR3: CAWSRPYRQGLTEAFF
DNA: TGTGCCTGGAGTCGACCCTACCGACAGGGACTCACTGAAGCTTTCTTT
size: once
V: TRBV30
D: TRBD1
J: TRBJ1-1

CDR3: CASSEGTGSNSPLHF
DNA: TGTGCCAGCAGCGAAGGTACAGGGAGTAATTCACCCCTCCACTTT
size: NA
V: TRBV5-8
D: NA
J: TRBJ1-6

CDR3: CASRTGLAGSEQYF
DNA: TGTGCCAGCAGAACCGGACTAGCGGGAAGTGAGCAGTACTTC
size: NA
V: TRBV7-8
D: TRBD2
J: TRBJ2-7

CDR3: CASRKDREGSYEQYF
DNA: TGTGCCAGCAGGAAGGACAGGGAGGGGTCCTACGAGCAGTACTTC
size: once
V: TRBV6-5
D: NA
J: TRBJ2-7

CDR3: CSASPEGGNQPQHF
DNA: TGCAGTGCTAGTCCCGAGGGGGGCAATCAGCCCCAGCATTTT
size: few
V: TRBV20-1
D: NA
J: TRBJ1-5

CDR3: CASSLGSGRPYEQYF
DNA: TGTGCCAGCAGTTTAGGTAGCGGGAGGCCCTACGAGCAGTACTTC
size: few
V: TRBV27
D: TRBD2
J: TRBJ2-7

CDR3: CASSFPPGTGGDYSNQPQHF
DNA: TGTGCCAGCAGTTTCCCACCCGGGACAGGAGGGGACTATAGCAATCAGCCCCAGCATTTT
size: NA
V: TRBV28
D: TRBD1
J: TRBJ1-5

CDR3: CASSSGPRVRYEQYF
DNA: TGCGCCAGCAGCTCTGGCCCCAGGGTGAGGTACGAGCAGTACTTC
size: once
V: TRBV5-1
D: NA
J: TRBJ2-7

CDR3: CASSLAGGPYNEQFF
DNA: TGTGCCAGCTCGCTAGCGGGAGGCCCCTACAATGAGCAGTTCTTC
size: NA
V: TRBV18
D: TRBD2
J: TRBJ2-1

CDR3: CASSQEGGPQHF
DNA: TGTGCCAGCAGCCAAGAGGGGGGGCCCCAGCATTTT
size: NA
V: TRBV3-1/TRBV3-2
D: NA
J: TRBJ1-5

CDR3: CASSQKGGPRNSPLHF
DNA: TGTGCCAGCAGCCAAAAGGGCGGGCCCCGAAATTCACCCCTCCACTTT
size: NA
V: TRBV3-1/TRBV3-2
D: NA
J: TRBJ1-6

CDR3: CAISDGEYTIYF
DNA: TGTGCCATCAGTGACGGTGAATACACCATATATTTT
size: NA
V: TRBV10-3
D: NA
J: TRBJ1-3

CDR3: CASSIPQQNSPLHF
DNA: TGTGCCAGCAGTATCCCACAGCAAAATTCACCCCTCCACTTT
size: NA
V: TRBV6-5
D: NA
J: TRBJ1-6

CDR3: CASRAGTVSAGELFF
DNA: TGTGCCAGCAGGGCAGGGACAGTGAGCGCCGGGGAGCTGTTTTTT
size: NA
V: TRBV6-5
D: TRBD1
J: TRBJ2-2